Listed below are T cell receptor beta chains from one sample, sequenced in a study of T-cell reconstitution after alpha-beta-depleted transplantation in children. TCRdb reprocessed the PCR reads via MiXCR and lists one record per CDR3 protein. The sample shows 45,000 to 55,000 distinct CDR3 sequences, about a tenth of them seen only once. The sample was PBMCs, mostly from graft donor cells, taken 60 days after TCRalphabeta/CD19-depleted stem cell transplant. Receptors originate from a male patient aged 2-10 years who had a stem cell transplant for chronic granulomatous disease, so the T cells may come from the graft donor. The conserved cysteine and the conserved F or W are not part of the CDR3 here. D genes are given only for firm matches.

TRBJ1-3 | NA | TRBV11-2 | ASSLDGRTYSGNTIY
TRBJ2-7 | TRBD2 | TRBV7-2 | ASSLTSGSSYEQY
TRBJ2-7 | NA | TRBV7-9 | ASSLVVAGSHEQY
TRBJ1-2 | TRBD1 | TRBV6-2/TRBV6-3 | ASRTGGVHGYT
TRBJ2-7 | NA | TRBV13 | ASSFWIGSLSTNEQY
TRBJ2-1 | TRBD2 | TRBV14 | ASSQEPSGRAGLGSNEQF
TRBJ2-7 | NA | TRBV10-1 | ASSPAGPYEQY
TRBJ2-7 | TRBD2 | TRBV6-5 | ASSYRGGEQY
TRBJ2-5 | NA | TRBV7-2 | ASSLGGRQETQY
TRBJ2-3 | TRBD2 | TRBV29-1 | SVQPGTSPDTQY
TRBJ1-2 | TRBD1 | TRBV5-1 | ASSLEFQGEAPFYGYT
TRBJ2-3 | NA | TRBV9 | ASSVVGAADTQY
TRBJ1-1 | NA | TRBV28 | ASSLEGGMMNTEAF
TRBJ2-1 | NA | TRBV7-9 | ASLVGIAEGREQF